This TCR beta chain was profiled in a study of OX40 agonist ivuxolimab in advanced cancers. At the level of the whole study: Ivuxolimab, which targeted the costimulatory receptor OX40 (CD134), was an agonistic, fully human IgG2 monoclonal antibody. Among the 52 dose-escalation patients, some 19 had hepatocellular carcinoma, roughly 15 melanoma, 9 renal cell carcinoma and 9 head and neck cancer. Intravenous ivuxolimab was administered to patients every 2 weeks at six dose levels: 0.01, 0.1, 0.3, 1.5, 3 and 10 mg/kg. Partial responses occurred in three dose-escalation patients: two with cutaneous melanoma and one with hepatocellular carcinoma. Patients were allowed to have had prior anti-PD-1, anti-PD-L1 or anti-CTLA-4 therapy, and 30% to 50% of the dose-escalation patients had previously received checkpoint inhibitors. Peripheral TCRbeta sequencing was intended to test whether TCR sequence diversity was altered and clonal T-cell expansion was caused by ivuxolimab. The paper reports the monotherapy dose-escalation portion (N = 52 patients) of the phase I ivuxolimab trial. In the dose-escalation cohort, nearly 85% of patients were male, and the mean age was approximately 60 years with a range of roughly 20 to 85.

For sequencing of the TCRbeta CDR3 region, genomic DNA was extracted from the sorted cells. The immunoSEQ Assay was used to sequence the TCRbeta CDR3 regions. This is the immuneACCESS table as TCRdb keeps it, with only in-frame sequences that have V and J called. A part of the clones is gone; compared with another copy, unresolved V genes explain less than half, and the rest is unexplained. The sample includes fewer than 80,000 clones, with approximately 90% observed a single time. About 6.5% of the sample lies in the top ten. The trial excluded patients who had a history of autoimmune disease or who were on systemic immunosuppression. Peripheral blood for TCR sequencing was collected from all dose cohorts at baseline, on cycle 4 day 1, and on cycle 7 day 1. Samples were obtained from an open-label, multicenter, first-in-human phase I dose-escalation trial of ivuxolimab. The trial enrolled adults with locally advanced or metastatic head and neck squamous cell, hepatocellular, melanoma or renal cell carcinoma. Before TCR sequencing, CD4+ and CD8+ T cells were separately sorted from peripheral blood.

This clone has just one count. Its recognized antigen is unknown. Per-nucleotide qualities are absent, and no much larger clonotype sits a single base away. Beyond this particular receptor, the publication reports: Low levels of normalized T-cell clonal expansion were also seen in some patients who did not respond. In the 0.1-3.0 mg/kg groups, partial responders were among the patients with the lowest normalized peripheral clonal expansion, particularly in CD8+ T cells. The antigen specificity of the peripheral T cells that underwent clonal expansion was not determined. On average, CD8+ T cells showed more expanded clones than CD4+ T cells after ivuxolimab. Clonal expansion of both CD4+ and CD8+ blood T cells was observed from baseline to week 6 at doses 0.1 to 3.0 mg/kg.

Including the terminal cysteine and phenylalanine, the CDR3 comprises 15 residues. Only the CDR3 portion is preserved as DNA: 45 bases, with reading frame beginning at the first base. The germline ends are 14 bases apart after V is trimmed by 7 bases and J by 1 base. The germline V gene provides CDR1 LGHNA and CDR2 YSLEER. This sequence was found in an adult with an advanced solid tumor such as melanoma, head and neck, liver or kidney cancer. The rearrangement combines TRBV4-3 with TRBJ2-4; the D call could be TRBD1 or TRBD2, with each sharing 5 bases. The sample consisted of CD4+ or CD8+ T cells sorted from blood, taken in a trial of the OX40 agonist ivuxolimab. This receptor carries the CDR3 CASKIYWGAKNIQYF. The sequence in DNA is TGCGCCAGCAAAATTTATTGGGGGGCCAAAAACATTCAGTACTTC.